Listed below are T cell receptor beta chains from one sample, sequenced in a study of primary melanoma T cells and metastatic recurrence. Clones were sequenced by immunoSEQ multiplex PCR, and TCRdb holds only the in-frame ones, with some missing. The table has approximately 98 clones, about 93% seen once. What was sequenced was melanoma tumor tissue. These receptors were taken from a human donor with melanoma. Each CDR3 is given with its conserved first and last residue. A D gene is named only where the DNA matches it firmly. Clone size is given for some rows only: seen once, a few or many times, or a class if the clone is expanded.

d_gene: NA
abundance: NA
j_gene: TRBJ2-1
v_gene: TRBV19
CDR3aa: CASSPPHLKNEQFF
CDR3nt: TGTGCCAGTAGTCCCCCCCACTTGAAAAATGAGCAGTTCTTC

d_gene: TRBD2
abundance: NA
j_gene: TRBJ2-1
v_gene: TRBV19
CDR3aa: CASSIFGTSGSYEQFF
CDR3nt: TGTGCCAGTAGTATTTTCGGGACTAGCGGGAGCTATGAGCAGTTCTTC

d_gene: NA
abundance: NA
j_gene: TRBJ2-2
v_gene: TRBV6-8
CDR3aa: CALTKDRNTGELFF
CDR3nt: TGTGCCCTCACGAAGGACAGGAACACCGGGGAGCTGTTTTTT

d_gene: NA
abundance: NA
j_gene: TRBJ2-7
v_gene: TRBV11-3
CDR3aa: CASTDVGGARDEQYF
CDR3nt: TGTGCCAGCACCGACGTCGGAGGGGCCAGGGACGAGCAGTACTTC

d_gene: TRBD1
abundance: NA
j_gene: TRBJ1-5
v_gene: TRBV18
CDR3aa: CASSPNRGHQPQHF
CDR3nt: TGTGCCAGCTCACCAAACAGGGGGCATCAGCCCCAGCATTTT

d_gene: TRBD2
abundance: NA
j_gene: TRBJ2-3
v_gene: TRBV7-7
CDR3aa: CASSLTQREGSTDTQYF
CDR3nt: TGTGCCAGCAGCTTAACTCAGCGGGAGGGGAGCACAGATACGCAGTATTTT

d_gene: NA
abundance: once
j_gene: TRBJ2-5
v_gene: TRBV29-1
CDR3aa: CSASGQHQETQYF
CDR3nt: TGCAGCGCGTCTGGACAGCACCAAGAGACCCAGTACTTC

d_gene: TRBD1
abundance: once
j_gene: TRBJ2-7
v_gene: TRBV6-8
CDR3aa: CASSPTGQLAYEQYF
CDR3nt: TGTGCCAGCAGTCCAACGGGACAGCTTGCCTACGAGCAGTACTTC

d_gene: NA
abundance: NA
j_gene: TRBJ1-6
v_gene: TRBV6-8
CDR3aa: CASRPTEFTYNSPLHF
CDR3nt: TGTGCCAGCAGGCCGACAGAATTCACCTATAATTCACCCCTCCACTTT

d_gene: NA
abundance: NA
j_gene: TRBJ1-5
v_gene: TRBV6-8
CDR3aa: CASQNRAFTQPQHF
CDR3nt: TGTGCCAGCCAAAACAGGGCATTCACTCAGCCCCAGCATTTT

d_gene: NA
abundance: NA
j_gene: TRBJ1-2
v_gene: TRBV7-6
CDR3aa: CASSQGLTGPSYGYTF
CDR3nt: TGTGCCAGCAGTCAAGGGCTAACAGGGCCCTCCTATGGCTACACCTTC

d_gene: NA
abundance: NA
j_gene: TRBJ2-5
v_gene: TRBV11-3
CDR3aa: CASSAGTSGQETQYF
CDR3nt: TGTGCCAGCAGCGCAGGGACAAGCGGCCAAGAGACCCAGTACTTC

d_gene: NA
abundance: NA
j_gene: TRBJ1-6
v_gene: TRBV28
CDR3aa: CASRDSTDYNSPLHF
CDR3nt: TGTGCCAGCCGCGACTCGACAGACTATAATTCACCCCTCCACTTT

d_gene: NA
abundance: NA
j_gene: TRBJ1-4
v_gene: TRBV19
CDR3aa: CASSIREKLFF
CDR3nt: TGTGCCAGTAGTATACGGGAAAAACTGTTTTTT

d_gene: NA
abundance: NA
j_gene: TRBJ1-1
v_gene: TRBV6-8
CDR3aa: CASSIRTHLNTEAFF
CDR3nt: TGTGCCAGCAGTATCAGGACACACCTGAACACTGAAGCTTTCTTT

d_gene: NA
abundance: NA
j_gene: TRBJ2-7
v_gene: TRBV6-8
CDR3aa: CASSQGWGSSYEQYF
CDR3nt: TGTGCCAGCAGCCAAGGATGGGGGAGCTCCTACGAGCAGTACTTC

d_gene: NA
abundance: few
j_gene: TRBJ2-7
v_gene: TRBV11-3
CDR3aa: CASSFPGSLLEQYF
CDR3nt: TGTGCCAGCAGCTTCCCCGGGAGCCTTTTGGAGCAGTACTTC

d_gene: NA
abundance: NA
j_gene: TRBJ2-7
v_gene: TRBV7-4
CDR3aa: CASSPGNTYEQYF
CDR3nt: TGTGCCAGCAGTCCCGGAAACACATACGAGCAGTACTTC

d_gene: NA
abundance: NA
j_gene: TRBJ1-2
v_gene: TRBV6-8
CDR3aa: CASSYSSGPVGGYTF
CDR3nt: TGTGCCAGCAGTTACTCGTCAGGGCCAGTGGGAGGCTACACCTTC

d_gene: NA
abundance: NA
j_gene: TRBJ1-2
v_gene: TRBV19
CDR3aa: CASSRGGETYGYTF
CDR3nt: TGTGCCAGTAGTAGAGGGGGTGAGACCTATGGCTACACCTTC

d_gene: NA
abundance: NA
j_gene: TRBJ2-1
v_gene: TRBV6-8
CDR3aa: CAIRGEASYNEQFF
CDR3nt: TGTGCCATCAGGGGGGAAGCCTCCTACAATGAGCAGTTCTTC

d_gene: TRBD2
abundance: NA
j_gene: TRBJ2-3
v_gene: TRBV11-3
CDR3aa: CASSLRGLAGADTQYF
CDR3nt: TGTGCCAGCAGCTTAAGGGGACTAGCTGGCGCAGATACGCAGTATTTT

d_gene: TRBD1
abundance: NA
j_gene: TRBJ2-7
v_gene: TRBV19
CDR3aa: CASSASTGGYEQYF
CDR3nt: TGTGCCAGTAGTGCCTCGACAGGGGGATACGAGCAGTACTTC

d_gene: NA
abundance: NA
j_gene: TRBJ2-7
v_gene: TRBV11-3
CDR3aa: CASSSNRRVRDEQYF
CDR3nt: TGTGCCAGCAGCTCGAATAGAAGGGTCAGGGACGAGCAGTACTTC

d_gene: NA
abundance: NA
j_gene: TRBJ2-4
v_gene: TRBV11-3
CDR3aa: CASSLGPTSAKNIQYF
CDR3nt: TGTGCCAGCAGCCTTGGACCAACGTCGGCCAAAAACATTCAGTACTTC

d_gene: TRBD1
abundance: NA
j_gene: TRBJ1-1
v_gene: TRBV6-8
CDR3aa: CASRARQGTEAFF
CDR3nt: TGTGCCAGCAGGGCAAGACAGGGCACTGAAGCTTTCTTT

d_gene: NA
abundance: NA
j_gene: TRBJ2-1
v_gene: TRBV6-8
CDR3aa: CASSYSRNEQFF
CDR3nt: TGTGCCAGCAGTTACTCCCGCAATGAGCAGTTCTTC

d_gene: NA
abundance: NA
j_gene: TRBJ1-3
v_gene: TRBV23-1
CDR3aa: CASSPADDGGGNTIYF
CDR3nt: TGCGCCAGCAGCCCGGCCGATGACGGGGGGGGAAACACCATATATTTT